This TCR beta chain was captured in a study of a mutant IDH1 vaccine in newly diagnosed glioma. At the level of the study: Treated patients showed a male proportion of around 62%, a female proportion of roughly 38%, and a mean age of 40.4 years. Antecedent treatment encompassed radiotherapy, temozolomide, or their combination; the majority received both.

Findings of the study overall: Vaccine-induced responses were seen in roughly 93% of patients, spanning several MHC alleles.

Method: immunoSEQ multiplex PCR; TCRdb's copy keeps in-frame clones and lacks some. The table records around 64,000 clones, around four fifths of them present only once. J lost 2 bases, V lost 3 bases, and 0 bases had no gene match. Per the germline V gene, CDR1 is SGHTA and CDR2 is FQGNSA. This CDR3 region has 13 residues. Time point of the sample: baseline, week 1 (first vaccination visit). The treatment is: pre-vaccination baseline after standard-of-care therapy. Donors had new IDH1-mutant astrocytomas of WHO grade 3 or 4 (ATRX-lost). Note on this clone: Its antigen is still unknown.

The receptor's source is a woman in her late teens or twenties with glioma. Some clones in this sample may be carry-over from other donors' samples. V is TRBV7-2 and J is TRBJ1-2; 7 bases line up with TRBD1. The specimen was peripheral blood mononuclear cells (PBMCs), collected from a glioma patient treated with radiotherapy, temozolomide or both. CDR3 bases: TGTGCCAGCAGCTTGGGACAGAACTATGGCTACACCTTC. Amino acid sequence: CASSLGQNYGYTF.